The 10 T cell receptor beta chains given below trace back to one sample, sequenced in a study of CD8+ T cells in alopecia areata. Specified treatment: oral pan-JAK inhibitor, 5-10 mg twice daily. The authors extracted RNA and reverse transcribed it into cDNA as the sequencing template. Profiled with immunoSEQ multiplex PCR; TCRdb holds only in-frame clones, not every one. There are some 240,000 clones in the sample; about 57% occur only once, and roughly 1.6% lies in the top ten. Sequencing was performed on CD4+ T cells sorted from blood, taken at week 4, from a patient treated with tofacitinib. The source is a human donor with alopecia areata.

The rearrangement uses TRBV4-3 and TRBJ2-3, with TRBD1 matching over 10 bases. The V gene's germline CDR1 is LGHNA and CDR2 YSLEER. CDR3 length equals 14 residues. J gave up 3 bases and V 6 bases, and 3 bases lay outside the gene matches. The CDR3 protein is CASSPGQGTDTQYF. CDR3 coding DNA: TGCGCCAGCAGTCCGGGACAGGGGACAGATACGCAGTATTTT.

The rearrangement joins TRBV9 to TRBJ2-6; D remains unclear. Germline values: CDR1 SGDLS, CDR2 YYNGEE. Trimming removed 2 bases at V and 0 bases at J, with 9 bases between. The CDR3 consists of 16 residues. The DNA of the CDR3 is TGTGCCAGCAGCGTGACACCCACCTCTGGGGCCAACGTCCTGACTTTC. It encodes CASSVTPTSGANVLTF.

This clone was found a few times. For the CDR3, the DNA is TGTGCCAGCAGCCCGGGACTAGCGGGGCGCAATGAGCAGTTCTTC. Translated: CASSPGLAGRNEQFF. The chain couples TRBV9 to TRBJ2-1, with 13 bases identical to TRBD2. The CDR3 has 15 residues. CDR1 and CDR2 (germline): SGDLS, YYNGEE. Unmatched junction bases numbered 4, after V lost 4 bases and J lost 6 bases.

V usage is TRBV29-1 and J usage is TRBJ2-4; no firm D call. The CDR3 is made up of 12 amino acids. V was pared by 2 bases and J by 8 bases, with 10 bases between. Germline CDR1 SQVTM, CDR2 ANQGSEA. CDR3 coding DNA: TGCAGCGTTGAATCCATGAAGGACATTCAGTACTTC. As protein: CSVESMKDIQYF. The variable domain in full, with the rest retrieved from reference TRBV29-1 and TRBJ2-4, is SAVISQKPSRDICQRGTSLTIQCQVDSQVTMMFWYRQQPGQSLTLIATANQGSEATYESGFVIDKFPISRPNLTFSTLTVSNMSPEDSSIYLCSVESMKDIQYFGAGTRLSVL.

The J gene is TRBJ1-1, the V gene TRBV30; D is perhaps TRBD1 (5 bases). This CDR3 is 15 amino acids long. Trimming removed 1 base at V and 0 bases at J, with 12 bases between. Germline loops: CDR1 GTSNPN, CDR2 SVGIG (reference sequence). CDR3 protein: CAWSGPGTMNTEAFF. Written as DNA, the CDR3 is TGTGCCTGGAGTGGTCCCGGGACTATGAACACTGAAGCTTTCTTT.

Only a few counts were recorded for this clone. The chain combines TRBV10-3 with TRBJ2-7; unclear D gene. With 4 bases removed from V and 5 bases from J, the gap between germline ends came to 12 bases. In germline, CDR1 is ENHRY, CDR2 SYGVKD. CDR3 length: 13 amino acids. CDR3 in amino acids: CAISAGLTDEQYF. CDR3 bases: TGTGCCATCAGTGCGGGCCTGACCGACGAGCAGTACTTC.

This chain links TRBV15 with TRBJ1-5; tentatively, D is TRBD1 (6 bases). V was shortened by 0 bases and J by 6 bases, with 12 bases between the two germline ends. Germline V gene data show CDR1 as LNHNV and CDR2 as YYDKDF (reference sequence). This CDR3 contains 15 residues. The CDR3 loop reads CATSRDPGGTQPQHF. As DNA, the CDR3 is TGTGCCACCAGCAGAGATCCCGGGGGCACTCAGCCCCAGCATTTT.

The chain uses TRBV15 and TRBJ2-7, with D perhaps assigned TRBD1 or TRBD2 (5 bases each). Germline V gene lookup returns CDR1 LNHNV and CDR2 YYDKDF (reference sequence). V lost 3 bases and J 0 bases, leaving 18 bases between the germline ends. This CDR3 has 17 residues. CDR3 nucleotides: TGTGCCACCAGCAGGGGGTCGGGGCAGACCCTCTCCTACGAGCAGTACTTC. Its translation is CATSRGSGQTLSYEQYF.

The rearrangement links TRBV6-6 to TRBJ2-1, with TRBD1 as a possible D gene (6 bases). Germline CDR1 MNHNY, CDR2 SVGAGI (reference sequence). This CDR3 has 16 residues. With 6 bases removed from V and 2 bases from J, the gap between germline ends came to 17 bases. CDR3 bases: TGTGCCAGCAGCACCCAGGGGTTAGGAACCTACAATGAGCAGTTCTTC. This sequence encodes CASSTQGLGTYNEQFF.

This clone was seen ten or more times. The CDR3 region has the DNA TGTGCCAGCAGCTTATACGGCCCTACAGGGGGCGGCTACACCTTC. It translates to CASSLYGPTGGGYTF. This chain links TRBV7-2 with TRBJ1-2, with 9 bases that match TRBD1. CDR1 is SGHTA and CDR2 is FQGNSA in the germline V gene. V trimming: 2 bases; J trimming: 8 bases; junction bases outside the gene matches: 9. The CDR3 is 15 amino acids.